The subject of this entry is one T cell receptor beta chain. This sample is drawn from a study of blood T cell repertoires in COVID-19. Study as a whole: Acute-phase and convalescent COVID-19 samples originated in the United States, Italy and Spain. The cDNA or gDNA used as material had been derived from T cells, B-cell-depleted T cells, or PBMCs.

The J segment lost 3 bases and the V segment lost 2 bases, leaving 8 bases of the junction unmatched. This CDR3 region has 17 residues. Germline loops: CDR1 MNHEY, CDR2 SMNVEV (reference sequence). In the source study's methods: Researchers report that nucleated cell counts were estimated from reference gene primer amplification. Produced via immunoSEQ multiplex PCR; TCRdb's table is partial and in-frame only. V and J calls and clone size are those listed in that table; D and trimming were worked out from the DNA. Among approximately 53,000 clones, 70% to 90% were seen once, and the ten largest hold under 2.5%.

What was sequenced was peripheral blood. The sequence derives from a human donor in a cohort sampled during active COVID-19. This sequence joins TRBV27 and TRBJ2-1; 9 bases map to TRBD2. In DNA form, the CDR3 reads TGTGCCAGCAGTTTAAGAGCGGGAGGACCCTTCTACAATGAGCAGTTCTTC. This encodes CASSLRAGGPFYNEQFF.